This passage covers 2 T cell receptor beta chains from one sample sequenced in a study of T cell repertoires in cytomegalovirus infection (dated by TCRdb to between 2018 and 2021). The treatment or condition tag for this specimen amounts to: in vitro stimulation with specific CMV peptide epitopes to enrich CMV-specific T cells. Their target antigens are unknown. For sequencing, an Illumina HiSeq 1500 was employed. The raw public data were reprocessed by TCRdb itself: fastp quality trimming at Q25, MiXCR clonotype calling, in-frame beta chains only. Each entry merges the rows of one CDR3 protein and shows their most common DNA and genes. This sample is represented by about 400,000 distinct CDR3 sequences; about 35% of them were singletons. The ten most abundant clones make up roughly 13% of the sample. The sequenced sample was cultured PBMCs, obtained from culture after CMV antigen stimulation. Receptor source: a human donor in good health (CMV status not recorded). Some clones in this sample may be carry-over from other donors' samples.

This chain uses TRBV7-2 with TRBJ2-7, with TRBD1 matching over 8 bases. Germline values: CDR1 SGHTA, CDR2 FQGNSA. The CDR3 is 15 amino acids. Trimming at V came to 6 bases and at J to 3 bases, leaving 10 bases not matched to a gene. The CDR3 DNA reads as TGTGCCAGCAGTTATGAGACAGGGGACCTCTACGAGCAGTACTTC. Its translation is CASSYETGDLYEQYF.

The chain combines TRBV7-9 with TRBJ1-1; D remains unclear. Germline loops: CDR1 SEHNR, CDR2 FQNEAQ (reference sequence). Trimming stripped 4 bases from V and 7 bases from J, with 10 bases between. CDR3 length: 12 amino acids. DNA for the CDR3: TGTGCCAGCAGCTCTCACACTAATGAAGCTTTCTTT. It is translated as CASSSHTNEAFF.